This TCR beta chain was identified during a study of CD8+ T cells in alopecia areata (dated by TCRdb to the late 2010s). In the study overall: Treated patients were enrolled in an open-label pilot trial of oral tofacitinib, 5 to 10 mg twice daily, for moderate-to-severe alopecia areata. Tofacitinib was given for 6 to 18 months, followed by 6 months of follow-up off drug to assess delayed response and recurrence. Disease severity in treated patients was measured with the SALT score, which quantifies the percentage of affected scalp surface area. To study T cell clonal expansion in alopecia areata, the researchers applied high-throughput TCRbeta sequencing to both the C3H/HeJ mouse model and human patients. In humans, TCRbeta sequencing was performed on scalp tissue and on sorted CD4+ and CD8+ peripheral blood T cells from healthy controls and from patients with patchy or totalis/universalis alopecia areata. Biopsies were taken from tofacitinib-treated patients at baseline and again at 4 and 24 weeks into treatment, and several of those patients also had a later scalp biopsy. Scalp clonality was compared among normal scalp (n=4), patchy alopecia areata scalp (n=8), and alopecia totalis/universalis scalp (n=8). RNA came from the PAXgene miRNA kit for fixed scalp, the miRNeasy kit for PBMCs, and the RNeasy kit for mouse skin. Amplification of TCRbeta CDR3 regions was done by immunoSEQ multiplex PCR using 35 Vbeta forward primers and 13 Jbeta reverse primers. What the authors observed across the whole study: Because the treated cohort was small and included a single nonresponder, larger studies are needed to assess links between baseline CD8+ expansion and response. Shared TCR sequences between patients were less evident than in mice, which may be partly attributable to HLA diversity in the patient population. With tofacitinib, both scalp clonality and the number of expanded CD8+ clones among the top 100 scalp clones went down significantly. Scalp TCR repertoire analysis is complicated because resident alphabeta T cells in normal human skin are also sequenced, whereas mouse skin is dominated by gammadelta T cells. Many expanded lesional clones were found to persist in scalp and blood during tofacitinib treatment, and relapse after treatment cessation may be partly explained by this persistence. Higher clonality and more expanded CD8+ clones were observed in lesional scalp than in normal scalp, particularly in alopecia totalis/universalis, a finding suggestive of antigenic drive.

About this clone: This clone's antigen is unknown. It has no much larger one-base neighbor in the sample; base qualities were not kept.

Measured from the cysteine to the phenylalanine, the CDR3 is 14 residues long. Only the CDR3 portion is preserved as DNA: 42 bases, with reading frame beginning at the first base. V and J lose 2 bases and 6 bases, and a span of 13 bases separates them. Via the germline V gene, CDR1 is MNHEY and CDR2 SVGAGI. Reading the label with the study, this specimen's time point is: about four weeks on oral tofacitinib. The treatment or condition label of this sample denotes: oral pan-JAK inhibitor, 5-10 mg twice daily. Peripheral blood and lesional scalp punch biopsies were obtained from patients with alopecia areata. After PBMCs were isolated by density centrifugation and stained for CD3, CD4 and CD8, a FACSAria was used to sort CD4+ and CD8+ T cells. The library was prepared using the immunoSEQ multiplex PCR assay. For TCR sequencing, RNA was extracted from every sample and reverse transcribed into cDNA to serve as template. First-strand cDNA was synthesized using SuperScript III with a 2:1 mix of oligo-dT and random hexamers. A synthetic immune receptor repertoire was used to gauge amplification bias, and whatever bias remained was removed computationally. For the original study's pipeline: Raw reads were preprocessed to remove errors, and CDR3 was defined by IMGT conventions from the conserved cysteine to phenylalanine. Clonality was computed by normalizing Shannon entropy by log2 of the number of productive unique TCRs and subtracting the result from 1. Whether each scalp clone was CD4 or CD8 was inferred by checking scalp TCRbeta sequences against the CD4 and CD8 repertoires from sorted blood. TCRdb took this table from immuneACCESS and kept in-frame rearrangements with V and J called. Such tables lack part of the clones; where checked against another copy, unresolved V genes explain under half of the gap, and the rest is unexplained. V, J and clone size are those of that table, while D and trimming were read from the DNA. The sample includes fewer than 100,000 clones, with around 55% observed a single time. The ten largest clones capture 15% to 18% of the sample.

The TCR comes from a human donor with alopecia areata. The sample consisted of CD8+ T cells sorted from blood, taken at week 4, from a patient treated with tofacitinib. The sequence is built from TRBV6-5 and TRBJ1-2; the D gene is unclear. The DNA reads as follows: TGTGCCAGCAGTTACACCCACCGGAGGGATGGCTACACCTTC. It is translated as CASSYTHRRDGYTF.